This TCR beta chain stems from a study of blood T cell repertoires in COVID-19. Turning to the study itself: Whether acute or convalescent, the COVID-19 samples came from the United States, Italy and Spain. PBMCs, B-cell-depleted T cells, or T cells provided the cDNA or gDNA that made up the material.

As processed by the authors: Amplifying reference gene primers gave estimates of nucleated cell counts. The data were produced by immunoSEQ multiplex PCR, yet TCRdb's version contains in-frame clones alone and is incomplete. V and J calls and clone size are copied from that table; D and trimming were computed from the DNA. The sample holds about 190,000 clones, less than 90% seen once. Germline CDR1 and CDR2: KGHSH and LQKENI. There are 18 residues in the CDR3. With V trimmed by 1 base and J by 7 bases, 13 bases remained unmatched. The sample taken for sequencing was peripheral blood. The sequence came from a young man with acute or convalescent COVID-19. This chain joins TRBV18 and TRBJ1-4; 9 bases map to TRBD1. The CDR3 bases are TGTGCCAGCTCACCACGGGTACAGGGGGCAAGCAGTGGTGAAAAACTGTTTTTT. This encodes CASSPRVQGASSGEKLFF.